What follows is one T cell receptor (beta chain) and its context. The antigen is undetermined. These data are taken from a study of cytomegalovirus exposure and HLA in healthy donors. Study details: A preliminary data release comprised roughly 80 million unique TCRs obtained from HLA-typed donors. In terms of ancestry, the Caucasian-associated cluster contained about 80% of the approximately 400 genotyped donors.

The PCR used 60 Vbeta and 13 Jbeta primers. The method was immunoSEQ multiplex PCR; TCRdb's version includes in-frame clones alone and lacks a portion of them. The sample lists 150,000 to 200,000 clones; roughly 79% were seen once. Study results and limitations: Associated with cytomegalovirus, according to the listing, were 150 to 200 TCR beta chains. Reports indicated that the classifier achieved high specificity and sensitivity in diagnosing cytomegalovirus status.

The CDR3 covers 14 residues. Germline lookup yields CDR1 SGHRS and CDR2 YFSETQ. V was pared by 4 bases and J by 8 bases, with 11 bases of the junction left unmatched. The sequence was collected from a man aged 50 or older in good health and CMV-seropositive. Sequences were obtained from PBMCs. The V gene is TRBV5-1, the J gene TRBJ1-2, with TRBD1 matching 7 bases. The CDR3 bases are TGCGCCAGCAGCCGTTCGACAGGGCGCGAGGGCTACACCTTC. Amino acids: CASSRSTGREGYTF.